This TCR beta chain was sequenced for a study of response to subunit inactivated influenza vaccine. Study outcomes and limitations: New T cells are recruited in small numbers by each seasonal influenza vaccination, according to the authors' suggestion.

This clonotype has more than one count but fewer than ten. Its antigen is still unknown. TCRdb analysed the RT-PCR reads with MiXCR anew, one entry per CDR3 protein. Of about 780,000 distinct CDR3 sequences listed, less than 20% are singletons. CDR3 length: 12 residues. Deletions cut 10 bases from V and 4 bases from J, with 13 bases between. Germline V gene lookup returns CDR1 SGHAT and CDR2 FQNNGV. This receptor was identified in a man aged 50-60 years who received an inactivated influenza vaccine. Sequences were derived from PBMCs from blood, sampled approximately 5 days after vaccination. The J gene is TRBJ1-2, the V gene TRBV11-2, with D maybe TRBD1 (5 bases). The CDR3 bases are TGTGCCACCGAGGGACGGAGCTATGGCTACACCTTC. Its protein product is CATEGRSYGYTF. The full variable domain, with the rest looked up from reference TRBV11-2 and TRBJ1-2, is EAGVAQSPRYKIIEKRQSVAFWCNPISGHATLYWYQQILGQGPKLLIQFQNNGVVDDSQLPKDRFSAERLKGVDSTLKIQPAKLEDSAVYLCATEGRSYGYTFGSGTRLTVV.